This TCR beta chain was observed in a study of human CD8 memory T cell subsets. The authors made TCR beta libraries using UMI-labeled 5' RACE. Each CDR3 protein gets one entry in TCRdb, which reprocessed the 5' RACE reads and gives no DNA. Its clone listing holds 6,500 to 8,000 distinct CDR3 sequences. Germline V CDR1 and CDR2: MNHEY, SVGAGI. The CDR3 is 13 amino acids. This TCR derives from a human donor in good health. Sequencing was performed on CD8+ T cells from PBMCs. The V gene is TRBV6-5, the J gene TRBJ1-5; the TRBD1 assignment by TCRdb is unverifiable without DNA. This CDR3 reads CASGGTGYQPQHF.